The 8 T cell receptor beta chains below all came from one sample that was sequenced in a study of T cell repertoires in cytomegalovirus infection. Via MiXCR, TCRdb re-called the reads, giving one row per CDR3 protein. Of around 170,000 distinct CDR3 sequences in the sample, approximately 14% were seen once. The sequenced sample was PBMCs. The receptors shown here come from a human donor in good health (CMV status not recorded). Some clones in this sample may be carry-over from other donors' samples.

This clonotype was detected a few times. V and J are TRBV10-3 and TRBJ2-7, with D uncertain. Per germline, CDR1 ENHRY and CDR2 SYGVKD. The CDR3 runs to 14 residues. Trimming pared 3 bases from V and 4 bases from J, leaving 13 bases between. This CDR3 reads CAISDRAGFYEQYF. The CDR3 nucleotides read TGTGCCATCAGTGATCGGGCCGGATTTTACGAGCAGTACTTC.

The V call is TRBV6-2 or TRBV6-3, the J call TRBJ2-7; D call uncertain. V shed 7 bases and J shed 6 bases, with 10 bases lying between them. The CDR3 length is 11 residues. The V gene's germline CDR1 is MNHEY and CDR2 SVGEGT. The CDR3 region is CASMEPGEQYF. The CDR3 DNA is TGTGCCAGCATGGAGCCAGGCGAGCAGTACTTC.

The genes are TRBV6-6 and TRBJ2-7; 15 bases map to TRBD2. Germline V gene lookup returns CDR1 MNHNY and CDR2 SVGAGI (reference sequence). The CDR3 runs to 16 residues. The J segment lost 4 bases and the V segment lost 8 bases, leaving 9 bases of the junction unmatched. The CDR3 DNA sequence: TGTGCCAGCGCGGGACTAGCGGGAGGTAATGCTTACGAGCAGTACTTC. This codes for CASAGLAGGNAYEQYF.

This clonotype has a handful of counts. This chain joins TRBV14 and TRBJ1-1; maybe TRBD1 (5 bases). From germline, CDR1 is SGHDN and CDR2 FVKESK. There are 15 residues in the CDR3. V dropped 3 bases and J dropped 2 bases, with 13 bases sitting between them. CDR3 DNA sequence: TGTGCCAGCAGCCACCTTTTGACAGACAACACTGAAGCTTTCTTT. Protein product: CASSHLLTDNTEAFF.

This clonotype was seen a few times. V and J are TRBV6-2 or TRBV6-3 and TRBJ2-4; D might be TRBD2 (6 bases). In germline, CDR1 is MNHEY, CDR2 SVGEGT. The CDR3 loop spans 14 amino acids. V was cut by 5 bases and J by 9 bases, with 17 bases left in between. DNA of the CDR3: TGTGCCAGCAGTCAACCGGGACTTCTAGTCATTCAGTACTTC. It specifies CASSQPGLLVIQYF.

This clonotype was counted at least ten times. The chain has TRBV6-2 or TRBV6-3 and TRBJ2-7, with 10 positions matching TRBD1. Trimming cost V 5 bases and J 3 bases; bases outside gene matches: 4. Per the germline V gene, CDR1 is MNHEY and CDR2 is SVGEGT. This CDR3 spans 14 amino acids. In DNA form, the CDR3 reads TGTGCCAGCAGTCTGACAGGGGGCGGCTACGAGCAGTACTTC. Its translation: CASSLTGGGYEQYF.

The V and J genes are TRBV28 and TRBJ1-2; 9 bases agree with TRBD1. This CDR3 spans 14 amino acids. Germline V gene data show CDR1 as MDHEN and CDR2 as SYDVKM. Trimming cost V 4 bases and J 4 bases; bases outside gene matches: 4. The DNA for the CDR3 is TGTGCCAGCAGTTACAGGGGGCGCGCCTATGGCTACACCTTC. This encodes CASSYRGRAYGYTF.

This clonotype was seen at least ten times. This chain links TRBV7-9 with TRBJ1-1; no clear D. Between the trimmed V and J ends, which lost 7 bases and 1 base, there was a span of 13 bases. The CDR3 runs to 14 residues. Germline V lookup: CDR1 SEHNR, CDR2 FQNEAQ (reference sequence). DNA of the CDR3: TGTGCCAGCAACGGAGCAGGAGCGAACACTGAAGCTTTCTTT. It specifies CASNGAGANTEAFF.